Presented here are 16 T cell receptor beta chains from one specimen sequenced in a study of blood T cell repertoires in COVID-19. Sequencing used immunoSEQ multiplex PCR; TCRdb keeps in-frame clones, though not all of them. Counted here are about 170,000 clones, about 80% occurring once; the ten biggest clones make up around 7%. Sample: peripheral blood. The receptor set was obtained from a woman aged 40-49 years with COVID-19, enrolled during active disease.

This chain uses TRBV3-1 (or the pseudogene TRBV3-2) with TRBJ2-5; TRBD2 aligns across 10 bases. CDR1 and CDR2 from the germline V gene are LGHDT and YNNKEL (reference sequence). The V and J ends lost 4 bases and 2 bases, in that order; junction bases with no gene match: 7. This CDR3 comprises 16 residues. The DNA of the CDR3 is TGTGCCAGCAGCCGCACACTAGCGGGGATACAAGAGACCCAGTACTTC. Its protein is CASSRTLAGIQETQYF.

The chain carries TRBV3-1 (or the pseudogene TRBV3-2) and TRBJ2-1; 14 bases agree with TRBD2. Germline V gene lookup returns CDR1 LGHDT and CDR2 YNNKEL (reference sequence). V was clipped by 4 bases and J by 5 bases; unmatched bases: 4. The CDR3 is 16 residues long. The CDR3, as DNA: TGTGCCAGCAGCCTCAGACTAGCGGGGGGGCACAATGAGCAGTTCTTC. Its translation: CASSLRLAGGHNEQFF.

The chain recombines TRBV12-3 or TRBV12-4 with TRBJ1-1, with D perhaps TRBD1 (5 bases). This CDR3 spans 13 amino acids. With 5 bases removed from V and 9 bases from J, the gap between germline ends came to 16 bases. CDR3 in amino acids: CASSTMGPGKAFF. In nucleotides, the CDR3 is TGTGCCAGCAGTACCATGGGGCCAGGGAAAGCTTTCTTT.

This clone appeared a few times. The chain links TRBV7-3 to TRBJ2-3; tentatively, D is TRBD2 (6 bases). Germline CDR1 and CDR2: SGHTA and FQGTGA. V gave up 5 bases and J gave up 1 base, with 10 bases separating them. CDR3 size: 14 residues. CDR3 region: CASSPSVGTDTQYF. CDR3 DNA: TGTGCCAGCAGCCCTAGCGTTGGCACAGATACGCAGTATTTT.

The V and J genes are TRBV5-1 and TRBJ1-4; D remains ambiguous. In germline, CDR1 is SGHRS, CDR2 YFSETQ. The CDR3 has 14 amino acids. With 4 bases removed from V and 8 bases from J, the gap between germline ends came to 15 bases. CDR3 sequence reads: CASSIRGPREKLFF. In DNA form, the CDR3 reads TGCGCCAGCAGCATCCGGGGTCCCCGCGAAAAACTGTTTTTT.

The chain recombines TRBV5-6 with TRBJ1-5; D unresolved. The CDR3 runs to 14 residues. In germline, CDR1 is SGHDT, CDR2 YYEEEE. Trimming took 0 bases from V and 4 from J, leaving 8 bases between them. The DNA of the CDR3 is TGTGCCAGCAGCTTGGGATCTAGGAATCAGCCCCAGCATTTT. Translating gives CASSLGSRNQPQHF.

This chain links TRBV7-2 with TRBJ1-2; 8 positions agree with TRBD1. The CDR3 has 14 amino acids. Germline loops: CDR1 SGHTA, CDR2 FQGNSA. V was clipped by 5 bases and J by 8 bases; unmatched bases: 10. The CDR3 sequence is CASSLPQGAGGYTF. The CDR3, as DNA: TGTGCCAGCAGCCTCCCCCAGGGGGCGGGGGGCTACACCTTC.

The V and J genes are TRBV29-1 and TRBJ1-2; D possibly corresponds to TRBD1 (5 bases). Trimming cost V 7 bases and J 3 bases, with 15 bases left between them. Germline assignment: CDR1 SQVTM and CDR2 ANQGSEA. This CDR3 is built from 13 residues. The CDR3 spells CSDLESGYYGYTF. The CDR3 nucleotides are TGCAGCGACCTTGAGTCAGGGTACTATGGCTACACCTTC.

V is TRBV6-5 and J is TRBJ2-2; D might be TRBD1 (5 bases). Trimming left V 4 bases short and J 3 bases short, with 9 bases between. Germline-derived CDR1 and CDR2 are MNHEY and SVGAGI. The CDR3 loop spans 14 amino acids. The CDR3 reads CASSLPTDTGELFF. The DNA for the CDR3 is TGTGCCAGCAGTTTACCGACAGACACCGGGGAGCTGTTTTTT.

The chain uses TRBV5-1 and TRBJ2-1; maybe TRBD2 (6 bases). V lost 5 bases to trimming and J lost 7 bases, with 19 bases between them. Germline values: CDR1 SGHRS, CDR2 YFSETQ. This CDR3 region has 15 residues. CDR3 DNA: TGCGCCAGCAGAGAGGGAGGACCATTTACGAATGAGCAGTTCTTC. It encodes CASREGGPFTNEQFF. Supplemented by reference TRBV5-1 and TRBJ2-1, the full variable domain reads KAGVTQTPRYLIKTRGQQVTLSCSPISGHRSVSWYQQTPGQGLQFLFEYFSETQRNKGNFPGRFSGRQFSNSRSEMNVSTLELGDSALYLCASREGGPFTNEQFFGPGTRLTVL.

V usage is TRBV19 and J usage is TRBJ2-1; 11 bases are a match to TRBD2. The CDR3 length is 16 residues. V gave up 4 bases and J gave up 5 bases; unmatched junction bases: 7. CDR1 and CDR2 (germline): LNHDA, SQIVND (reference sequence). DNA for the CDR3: TGTGCCAGTAGTACCATGGGACTAGCGGTGAACAATGAGCAGTTCTTC. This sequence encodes CASSTMGLAVNNEQFF.

The DNA of the CDR3 is TGCGCCACCCTACCGGGACAACCGAACACTGAAGCTTTCTTT. This gives the protein CATLPGQPNTEAFF. The genes are TRBV10-2 and TRBJ1-1; D possibly corresponds to TRBD1 (6 bases). The CDR3 totals 14 residues. Germline V gene lookup returns CDR1 WSHSY and CDR2 SAAADI. Trimming took 10 bases from V and 1 from J, leaving 16 bases between them.

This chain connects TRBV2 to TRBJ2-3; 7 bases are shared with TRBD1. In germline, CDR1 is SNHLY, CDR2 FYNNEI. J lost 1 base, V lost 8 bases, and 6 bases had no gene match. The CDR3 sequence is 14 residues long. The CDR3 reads CASRTGGGTDTQYF. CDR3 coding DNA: TGTGCCAGCCGGACAGGTGGTGGCACAGATACGCAGTATTTT.

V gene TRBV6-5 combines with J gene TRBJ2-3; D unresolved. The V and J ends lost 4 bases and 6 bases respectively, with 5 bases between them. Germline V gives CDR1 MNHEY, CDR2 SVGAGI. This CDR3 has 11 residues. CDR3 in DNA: TGTGCCAGCAGTTCGTCCGATACGCAGTATTTT. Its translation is CASSSSDTQYF.

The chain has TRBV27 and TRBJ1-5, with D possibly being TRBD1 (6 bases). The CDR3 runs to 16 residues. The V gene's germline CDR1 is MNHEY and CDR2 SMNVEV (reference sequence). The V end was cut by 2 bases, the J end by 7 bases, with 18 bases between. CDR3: CASSLASGGGDQPQHF. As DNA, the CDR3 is TGTGCCAGCAGTTTAGCCTCGGGAGGGGGAGACCAGCCCCAGCATTTT.

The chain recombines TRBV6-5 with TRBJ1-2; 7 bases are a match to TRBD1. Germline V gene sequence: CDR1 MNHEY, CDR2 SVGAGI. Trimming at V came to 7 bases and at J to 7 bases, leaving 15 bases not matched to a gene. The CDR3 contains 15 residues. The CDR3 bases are TGTGCCAGCACTAATATGGATACAGGGGAGAGTGGCTACACCTTC. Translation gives CASTNMDTGESGYTF.